Sequencing of this TCR beta chain was carried out in a study of blood T cell repertoires in COVID-19. Overall study context: Acute and convalescent COVID-19 samples came from the United States, Italy and Spain. The analysed material was cDNA or gDNA that came from T cells, B-cell-depleted T cells, or PBMCs.

Authors' analysis steps: Amplified reference gene primers provided the basis for estimating nucleated cell counts. The method was immunoSEQ multiplex PCR; TCRdb's version includes in-frame clones alone and lacks a portion of them. V and J calls and clone size are those listed in that table; D and trimming were worked out from the DNA. The sample has around 150,000 clones; roughly four fifths are singletons. This CDR3 has 15 residues. Germline CDR1 is MDHEN and CDR2 is SYDVKM. V trimming: 6 bases; J trimming: 4 bases; junction bases outside the gene matches: 9. The receptor's source is a man aged 60 to 69 with active or convalescent COVID-19. The chain employs TRBV28 and TRBJ1-5, with 7 bases aligning to TRBD1. The sequencing input was peripheral blood. The CDR3 region has the DNA TGTGCCAGCAGACCGAATCCGGGACAGAATCAGCCCCAGCATTTT. It yields the protein CASRPNPGQNQPQHF.